A selection of T cell receptor beta chains follows, all from one sample in a study of human thymus T cells. The protocol was immunoSEQ multiplex PCR, while the TCRdb copy is restricted to in-frame clones and leaves out a portion. This table holds 55,000 to 85,000 clones, 85% to 95% found once. The specimen sequenced was thymus tissue. These TCRs come from a girl under three years old with a congenital heart defect but otherwise immunologically healthy. The CDR3 runs from the conserved cysteine through the conserved F or W. The order of the fields is V gene, J gene, D gene, clone size, CDR3 protein, CDR3 DNA. D genes are given only for firm matches. Some rows have no size entry. The others give once, few or many, or a class for an expanded clone.

TRBV25-1	TRBJ1-5	-	-	CASSEGGNQPQHF	TGTGCCAGCAGTGAAGGCGGAAATCAGCCCCAGCATTTT
TRBV30	TRBJ2-3	-	-	CAWTSDRGSTDTQYF	TGTGCCTGGACCTCGGATAGGGGAAGCACAGATACGCAGTATTTT
TRBV13	TRBJ2-5	TRBD2	-	CASSPGTSARPPKPQETQYF	TGTGCCAGCAGTCCCGGGACTAGCGCCAGGCCCCCCAAACCTCAAGAGACCCAGTACTTC
TRBV27	TRBJ1-2	-	-	CASNTGDGGGYTF	TGTGCCTCCAATACCGGAGACGGAGGTGGCTACACCTTC
TRBV6-4	TRBJ2-2	-	-	CASPLTEIDRELFF	TGTGCCAGCCCACTGACCGAGATCGATAGGGAGCTGTTTTTT
TRBV14	TRBJ2-1	TRBD2	-	CASSQVSGLVQFF	TGTGCCAGCAGCCAAGTTTCAGGACTAGTACAGTTCTTC
TRBV14	TRBJ2-5	TRBD2	-	CASSQDELEREEETQYF	TGTGCCAGCAGCCAAGATGAGCTAGAGCGGGAGGAAGAGACCCAGTACTTC
TRBV10-2	TRBJ2-5	-	-	CASSRLIGQYF	TGCGCCAGCAGCAGGCTTATTGGGCAGTACTTC
TRBV5-1	TRBJ1-1	-	-	CASSLGGTAEAFF	TGCGCCAGCAGCTTGGGGGGCACCGCTGAAGCTTTCTTT
TRBV11-3	TRBJ2-1	TRBD2	-	CASSLGYLAGEKDEQFF	TGTGCCAGCAGCTTGGGTTACCTAGCGGGAGAAAAGGATGAGCAGTTCTTC
TRBV10-3	TRBJ1-2	TRBD1	-	CASKWAGGDGGYTF	TGTGCCAGTAAGTGGGCAGGGGGGGACGGTGGCTACACCTTC
TRBV5-5	TRBJ1-5	-	-	CASSLGPGRFPNQPQHF	TGTGCCAGCAGCTTGGGGCCTGGGAGGTTCCCCAATCAGCCCCAGCATTTT
TRBV27	TRBJ2-7	-	-	CASSPLRERVSSYEQYF	TGTGCCAGCAGTCCCCTAAGGGAGCGGGTGAGCTCCTACGAGCAGTACTTC
TRBV7-9	TRBJ1-2	-	-	CASSPRSDRRGGYTF	TGTGCCAGCAGCCCCCGGAGCGACAGGAGGGGAGGCTACACCTTC
TRBV4-3	TRBJ1-1	TRBD1	-	CASSLTPGQGATEAFF	TGCGCCAGCAGCCTTACCCCTGGACAGGGGGCGACTGAAGCTTTCTTT
TRBV6-1	TRBJ1-1	TRBD1	-	CASSEVRQGRANTEAFF	TGTGCCAGCAGTGAGGTCCGACAGGGGAGGGCAAACACTGAAGCTTTCTTT
TRBV6-1	TRBJ1-1	-	-	CASSAGRGPRTEAFF	TGTGCCAGCAGTGCAGGACGGGGGCCTAGGACTGAAGCTTTCTTT
TRBV2	TRBJ2-1	TRBD2	-	CASSWTSGKDEQFF	TGTGCCAGCAGCTGGACTAGCGGGAAGGATGAGCAGTTCTTC
TRBV18	TRBJ2-6	-	-	CASSPLLGQSLSSGANVLTF	TGTGCCAGCTCACCCCTCCTCGGACAGTCATTAAGCTCTGGGGCCAACGTCCTGACTTTC
TRBV5-1	TRBJ2-2	-	-	CASSRSLKEDTGELFF	TGCGCCAGCAGCCGAAGTTTAAAAGAGGACACCGGGGAGCTGTTTTTT
TRBV6-6	TRBJ2-5	TRBD1	-	CASKTGGLETQYF	TGTGCCAGTAAAACAGGGGGCTTGGAGACCCAGTACTTC
TRBV7-8	TRBJ2-7	TRBD2	-	CASSLVAGENEQYF	TGTGCCAGCAGCTTAGTAGCGGGAGAGAACGAGCAGTACTTC
TRBV11-2	TRBJ2-1	-	-	CASSPTRDTYNEQFF	TGTGCCAGCAGCCCTACCCGGGACACCTACAATGAGCAGTTCTTC
TRBV28	TRBJ1-1	-	-	CAIRGNTEAFF	TGTGCAATCAGGGGTAACACTGAAGCTTTCTTT
TRBV21-1	TRBJ2-4	-	-	CASTLAGGPPCLLAKNIQYF	TGTGCCAGCACCCTAGCGGGAGGGCCCCCATGTTTATTAGCCAAAAACATTCAGTACTTC
TRBV27	TRBJ2-2	TRBD2	once	CASSLEFGGGPTGELFF	TGTGCCAGCAGTTTAGAGTTCGGGGGAGGGCCCACCGGGGAGCTGTTTTTT
TRBV7-9	TRBJ1-4	TRBD1	-	CASSLGAGQVNEKLFF	TGTGCCAGCAGCTTAGGTGCGGGACAGGTCAATGAAAAACTGTTTTTT
TRBV4-3	TRBJ2-4	-	-	CASSQVLHKLAKNIQYF	TGCGCCAGCAGCCAGGTCCTACACAAATTAGCCAAAAACATTCAGTACTTC
TRBV30	TRBJ1-3	TRBD1	-	CAWSVPGGRRNTIYF	TGTGCCTGGAGTGTCCCAGGGGGTAGGCGGAACACCATATATTTT
TRBV11-3	TRBJ2-5	TRBD2	once	CASSLGLAGEETQYF	TGTGCCAGCAGCTTAGGCCTAGCGGGAGAAGAGACCCAGTACTTC
TRBV19	TRBJ2-5	-	-	CDLKGQANQETQYF	TGTGACCTCAAGGGGCAGGCTAACCAAGAGACCCAGTACTTC
TRBV5-4	TRBJ2-3	-	-	CASSPEEVFTDTQYF	TGTGCCAGCAGCCCCGAGGAAGTGTTCACAGATACGCAGTATTTT
TRBV10-3	TRBJ2-7	TRBD1	-	CAIRTGETYEQYF	TGTGCCATACGGACAGGAGAGACCTACGAGCAGTACTTC
TRBV28	TRBJ2-1	-	-	CASRPGAGYNEQFF	TGTGCCAGCAGACCGGGGGCGGGTTACAATGAGCAGTTCTTC
TRBV19	TRBJ1-2	-	-	CASILDCYGYTF	TGTGCCAGTATTTTGGATTGCTATGGCTACACCTTC
TRBV20-1	TRBJ2-1	-	-	CSATVNEQFF	TGCAGTGCTACTGTCAATGAGCAGTTCTTC
TRBV3-2	TRBJ2-3	-	-	CASRDTQYF	TGTGCCAGCAGGGATACGCAGTATTTT
TRBV7-9	TRBJ2-6	-	-	CASSHSASGANVLTF	TGTGCCAGCAGCCACTCGGCCTCTGGGGCCAACGTCCTGACTTTC
TRBV2	TRBJ1-5	TRBD1	few	CASRGQGKQPQHF	TGTGCCAGCAGAGGACAGGGGAAACAGCCCCAGCATTTT
TRBV28	TRBJ2-7	TRBD2	-	CASSLDRREENSYEQYF	TGTGCCAGCAGTTTAGATCGGCGGGAGGAAAACTCCTACGAGCAGTACTTC
TRBV27	TRBJ1-1	-	-	CASSLYYRPLGHNTDTEAFF	TGTGCCAGCAGTTTATATTACCGCCCACTGGGCCATAATACGGACACTGAAGCTTTCTTT
TRBV6-5	TRBJ2-1	TRBD2	-	CASSYGTSGSDEQFF	TGTGCCAGCAGTTATGGGACTAGCGGGAGCGATGAGCAGTTCTTC
TRBV10-1	TRBJ2-1	-	-	CASSHSRQAYNEQFF	TGCGCCAGCAGTCACTCTAGACAAGCCTACAATGAGCAGTTCTTC
TRBV9	TRBJ2-5	-	once	CASSALLLGVQETQYF	TGTGCCAGCAGCGCGTTATTGTTAGGGGTCCAAGAGACCCAGTACTTC
TRBV7-8	TRBJ2-4	TRBD2	-	CASSPPRLAGTPVQYF	TGTGCCAGCAGCCCCCCCCGGCTAGCGGGGACGCCGGTTCAGTACTTC
TRBV7-2	TRBJ2-7	-	-	CASSLGVRYRTSYEQYF	TGTGCCAGCAGCTTAGGGGTCCGGTACCGAACTTCCTACGAGCAGTACTTC
TRBV5-6	TRBJ2-1	TRBD2	-	CASSFWGTTPFF	TGTGCCAGCAGCTTTTGGGGGACTACTCCGTTCTTC
TRBV5-4	TRBJ1-2	-	-	CASSRGAQYGYTF	TGTGCCAGCAGCCGGGGGGCTCAGTATGGCTACACCTTC
TRBV19	TRBJ2-2	-	once	CASCRGTGELFF	TGTGCCAGTTGCCGTGGCACCGGGGAGCTGTTTTTT
TRBV11-2	TRBJ2-3	TRBD1	few	CASSLDRDRVSDTQYF	TGTGCCAGCAGCTTAGACCGGGACAGGGTATCAGATACGCAGTATTTT
TRBV19	TRBJ2-4	-	-	CASSTGRIQYF	TGTGCCAGTAGCACGGGACGGATTCAGTACTTC
TRBV5-5	TRBJ1-1	-	-	CASSLTLGARAEAFF	TGTGCCAGCAGCTTAACCCTAGGGGCTCGAGCTGAAGCTTTCTTT
TRBV27	TRBJ2-4	TRBD2	-	CASSLFPLGREDLNIQYF	TGTGCCAGCAGTTTATTTCCCCTCGGGCGGGAGGACTTAAACATTCAGTACTTC
TRBV29-1	TRBJ1-3	-	-	CSVEVVRGETSSGNTIYF	TGCAGCGTTGAAGTTGTCAGGGGCGAAACTAGCTCTGGAAACACCATATATTTT
TRBV5-4	TRBJ2-7	TRBD2	-	CASSLTAGNTPYEQYF	TGTGCCAGCAGCTTGACAGCGGGAAACACCCCCTACGAGCAGTACTTC
TRBV7-2	TRBJ2-1	TRBD2	-	CASSQPRTGGSYNEQFF	TGTGCCAGCAGCCAACCCCGCACGGGGGGCTCCTACAATGAGCAGTTCTTC
TRBV5-4	TRBJ1-2	-	-	CASSLKGRTNYGYTF	TGTGCCAGCAGCTTGAAGGGGAGAACGAACTATGGCTACACCTTC